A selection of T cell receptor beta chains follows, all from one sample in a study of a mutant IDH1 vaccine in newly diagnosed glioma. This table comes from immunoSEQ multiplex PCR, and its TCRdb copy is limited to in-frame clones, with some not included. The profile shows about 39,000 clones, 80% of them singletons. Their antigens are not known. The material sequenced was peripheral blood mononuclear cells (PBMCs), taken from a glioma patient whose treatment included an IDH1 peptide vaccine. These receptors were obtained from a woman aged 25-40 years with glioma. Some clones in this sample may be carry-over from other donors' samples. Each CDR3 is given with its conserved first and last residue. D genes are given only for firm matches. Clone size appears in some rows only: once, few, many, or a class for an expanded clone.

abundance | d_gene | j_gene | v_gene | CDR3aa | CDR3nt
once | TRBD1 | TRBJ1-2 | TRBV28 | CASSSGQGIDYGYTF | TGTGCCAGCAGTTCCGGACAGGGTATAGACTATGGCTACACCTTC
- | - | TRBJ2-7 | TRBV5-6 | CASSLRAGEQYF | TGTGCCAGCAGCTTGAGGGCGGGAGAGCAGTACTTC
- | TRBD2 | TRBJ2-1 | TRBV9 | CASSVLSGSIDNEQFF | TGTGCCAGCAGCGTCCTTAGCGGGAGTATAGACAATGAGCAGTTCTTC
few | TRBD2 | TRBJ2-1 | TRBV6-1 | CASISGLAAYNEQFF | TGTGCCAGCATCTCGGGACTAGCGGCGTACAATGAGCAGTTCTTC
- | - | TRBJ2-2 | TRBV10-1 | CASSEARATGELFF | TGCGCCAGCAGTGAGGCCCGTGCCACCGGGGAGCTGTTTTTT
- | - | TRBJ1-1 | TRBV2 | CASSAIAGGAEAFF | TGTGCCAGCAGTGCCATAGCAGGAGGGGCTGAAGCTTTCTTT
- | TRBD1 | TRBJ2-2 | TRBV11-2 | CASSSFPGGVRTGELFF | TGTGCCAGCAGCTCATTCCCAGGGGGCGTGAGGACCGGGGAGCTGTTTTTT
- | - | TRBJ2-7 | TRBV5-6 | CASSLSHEQYF | TGTGCCAGCAGCTTGTCCCACGAGCAGTACTTC
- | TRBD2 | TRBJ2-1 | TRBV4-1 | CASSQIAGGYNEQFF | TGCGCCAGCAGCCAAATCGCGGGAGGGTACAATGAGCAGTTCTTC
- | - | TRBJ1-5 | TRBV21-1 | CASSKEGSNQPQHF | TGTGCCAGCAGCAAAGAAGGCAGCAATCAGCCCCAGCATTTT
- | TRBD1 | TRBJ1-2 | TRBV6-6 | CASSQDRAYGYTF | TGTGCCAGCAGCCAGGACAGGGCGTATGGCTACACCTTC
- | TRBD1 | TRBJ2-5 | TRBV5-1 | CASSLGQGETQYF | TGCGCCAGCAGCTTGGGACAGGGGGAGACCCAGTACTTC
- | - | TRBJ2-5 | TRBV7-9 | CASSLGAEETQYF | TGTGCCAGCAGCTTGGGAGCCGAGGAGACCCAGTACTTC
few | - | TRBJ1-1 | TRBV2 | CASSESRDTEAFF | TGTGCCAGCAGTGAAAGCAGGGACACTGAAGCTTTCTTT
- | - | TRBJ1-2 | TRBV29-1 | CSVGTPNYGYTF | TGCAGCGTTGGGACACCTAACTATGGCTACACCTTC
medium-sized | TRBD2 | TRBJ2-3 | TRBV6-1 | CASSEYLLSGAGDTQYF | TGTGCCAGCAGTGAATACCTCCTTAGCGGGGCCGGGGATACGCAGTATTTT
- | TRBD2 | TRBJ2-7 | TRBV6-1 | CASTPGTSGTYEQYF | TGTGCCAGCACTCCGGGGACTAGCGGGACCTACGAGCAGTACTTC
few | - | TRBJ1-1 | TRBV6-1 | CASSEAGRNTEAFF | TGTGCCAGCAGTGAAGCGGGGAGGAACACTGAAGCTTTCTTT
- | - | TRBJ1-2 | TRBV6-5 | CASSYRGTRRGYTF | TGTGCCAGCAGTTATCGGGGGACCCGGCGGGGCTACACCTTC
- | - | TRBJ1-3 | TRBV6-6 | CASNSPGQLGNTIYF | TGTGCCAGCAACAGTCCCGGACAGTTAGGAAACACCATATATTTT
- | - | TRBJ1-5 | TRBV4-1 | CASSQEGGANQPQHF | TGCGCCAGCAGCCAAGAGGGGGGGGCCAATCAGCCCCAGCATTTT
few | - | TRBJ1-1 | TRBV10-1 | CASSGTTRTTEAFF | TGCGCCAGCAGTGGGACCACCAGGACCACTGAAGCTTTCTTT
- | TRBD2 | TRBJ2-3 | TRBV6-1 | CASRGLAGGSF | TGTGCCAGCAGGGGACTAGCGGGAGGGTCATTT
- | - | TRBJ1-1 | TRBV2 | CASRDASVGNTEAFF | TGTGCCAGCAGGGACGCTTCGGTAGGGAACACTGAAGCTTTCTTT
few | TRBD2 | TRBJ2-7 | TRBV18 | CASSPPRTSSYEQYF | TGTGCCAGCTCACCACCACGGACTAGCTCCTACGAGCAGTACTTC
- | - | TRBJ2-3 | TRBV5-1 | CASSLDRRLTDTQYF | TGCGCCAGCAGCTTGGACAGGCGACTCACAGATACGCAGTATTTT
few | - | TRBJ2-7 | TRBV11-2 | CASSLGTVKYF | TGTGCCAGCAGCTTAGGGACGGTGAAGTACTTC
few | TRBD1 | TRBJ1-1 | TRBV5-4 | CASSSTGGVWNTEAFF | TGTGCCAGCAGCTCTACAGGGGGCGTATGGAACACTGAAGCTTTCTTT
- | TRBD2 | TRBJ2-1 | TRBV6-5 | CASSYSTSGAYNEQFF | TGTGCCAGCAGTTACTCGACTAGCGGGGCCTACAATGAGCAGTTCTTC
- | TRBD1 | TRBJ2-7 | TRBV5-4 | CASSRGQGANEQYF | TGTGCCAGCAGCCGCGGACAGGGGGCGAACGAGCAGTACTTC
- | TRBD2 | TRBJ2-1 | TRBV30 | CAWSVRGSGAGNEQFF | TGTGCCTGGAGTGTACGGGGTAGCGGGGCGGGGAATGAGCAGTTCTTC
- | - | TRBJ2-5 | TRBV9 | CASSVEGGGVGETQYF | TGTGCCAGCAGCGTAGAGGGAGGAGGGGTAGGAGAGACCCAGTACTTC
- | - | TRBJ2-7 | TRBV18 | CASSSEYEQYF | TGTGCCAGCTCATCGGAGTACGAGCAGTACTTC
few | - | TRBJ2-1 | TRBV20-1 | CSARRDNEQFF | TGCAGTGCTCGACGCGACAATGAGCAGTTCTTC
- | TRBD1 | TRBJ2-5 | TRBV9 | CASSPRTGGGQETQYF | TGTGCCAGCAGCCCCCGGACAGGGGGCGGACAAGAGACCCAGTACTTC
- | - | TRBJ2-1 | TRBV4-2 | CASSQEESSSYNEQFF | TGTGCCAGCAGCCAAGAGGAATCGAGCTCCTACAATGAGCAGTTCTTC
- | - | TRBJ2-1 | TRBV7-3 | CASSLSSEDWNEQFF | TGTGCCAGCAGCTTATCCTCTGAGGACTGGAATGAGCAGTTCTTC
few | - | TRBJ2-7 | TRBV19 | CASSIGGNGAVEQYF | TGTGCCAGTAGTATTGGGGGAAACGGGGCGGTCGAGCAGTACTTC
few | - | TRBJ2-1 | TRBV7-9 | CASSPSPHNEQFF | TGTGCCAGCAGCCCGAGTCCTCACAATGAGCAGTTCTTC
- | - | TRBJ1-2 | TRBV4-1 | CASSQGRGAIYGYTF | TGCGCCAGCAGCCAAGGACGGGGAGCGATCTATGGCTACACCTTC
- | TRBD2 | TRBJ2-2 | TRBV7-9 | CASSGGLAVNTGELFF | TGTGCCAGCAGCGGGGGACTAGCGGTGAACACCGGGGAGCTGTTTTTT
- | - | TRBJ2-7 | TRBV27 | CASSLGGEQYF | TGTGCCAGCAGCCTAGGAGGAGAGCAGTACTTC
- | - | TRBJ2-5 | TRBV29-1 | CSVDASGETQYF | TGCAGCGTGGACGCGTCGGGAGAGACCCAGTACTTC
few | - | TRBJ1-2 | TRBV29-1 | CSGLRDYGYTF | TGCAGCGGACTCCGAGACTATGGCTACACCTTC
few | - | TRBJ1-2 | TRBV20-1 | CSAINYGYTF | TGCAGTGCTATTAACTATGGCTACACCTTC
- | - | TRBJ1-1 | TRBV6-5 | CASGPNRMNTEAFF | TGTGCCAGCGGACCCAACAGGATGAACACTGAAGCTTTCTTT
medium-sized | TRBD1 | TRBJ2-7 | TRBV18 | CASSQGAYEQYF | TGTGCCAGCTCCCAGGGGGCCTACGAGCAGTACTTC
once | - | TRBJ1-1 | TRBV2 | CASTSSAVAEAFF | TGTGCCAGCACCTCATCGGCAGTAGCGGAAGCTTTCTTT
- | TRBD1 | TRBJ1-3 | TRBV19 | CASSTLNPTGTGNTIYF | TGTGCCAGTAGCACGCTTAACCCGACAGGGACTGGAAACACCATATATTTT
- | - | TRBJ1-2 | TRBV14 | CASSQKGGTTTRLNYGYTF | TGTGCCAGCAGCCAAAAAGGGGGGACAACTACTCGATTAAACTATGGCTACACCTTC
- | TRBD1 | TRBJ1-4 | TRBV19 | CASSISGTANEKLFF | TGTGCCAGTAGTATCTCAGGGACAGCTAATGAAAAACTGTTTTTT